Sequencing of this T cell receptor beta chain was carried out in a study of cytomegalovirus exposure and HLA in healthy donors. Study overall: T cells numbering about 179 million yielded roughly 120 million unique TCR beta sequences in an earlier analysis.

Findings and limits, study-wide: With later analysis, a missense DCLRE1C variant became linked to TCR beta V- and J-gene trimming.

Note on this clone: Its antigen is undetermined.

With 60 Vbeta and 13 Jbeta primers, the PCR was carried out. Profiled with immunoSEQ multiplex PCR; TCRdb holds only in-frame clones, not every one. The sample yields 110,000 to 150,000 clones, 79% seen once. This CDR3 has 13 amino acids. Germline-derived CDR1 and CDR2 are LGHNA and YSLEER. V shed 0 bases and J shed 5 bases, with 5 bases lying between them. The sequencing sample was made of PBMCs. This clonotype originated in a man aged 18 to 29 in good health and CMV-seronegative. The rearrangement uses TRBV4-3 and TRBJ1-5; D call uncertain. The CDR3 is CASSQDGYQPQHF. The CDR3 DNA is TGCGCCAGCAGCCAAGACGGTTATCAGCCCCAGCATTTT.